This entry concerns a single T cell receptor (beta chain). Antigen: not known. Libraries were prepared by immunoSEQ multiplex PCR; TCRdb keeps only in-frame clonotypes and omits some of them. The sample shows about 88,000 clones, under 95% of them seen only once. This record belongs to a study of graft-versus-host responses after intestinal transplantation. Turning to the study itself: Recipients uniformly received anti-thymocyte globulin induction, followed by tacrolimus and steroids for approximately 3 years.

Regarding the study as a whole: Recipient marrow harbored GvH clones, some of which surfaced first in ileum or blood.

The germline V gene has CDR1 SNHLY and CDR2 FYNNEI. This CDR3 spans 15 amino acids. Trimming at V came to 2 bases and at J to 5 bases, leaving 6 bases not matched to a gene. The chain employs TRBV2 and TRBJ2-7; TRBD2 agrees at 10 bases. This receptor was taken from a human donor who was the organ donor for an intestinal transplant. This material consisted of unstimulated CD4+ T cells sorted from spleen or lymph node cells, taken before transplant. DNA of the CDR3: TGTGCCAGCAGTGAAAGGCTAGCGGGGGCTCACGAGCAGTACTTC. Translating it yields CASSERLAGAHEQYF.